The 28 T cell receptor beta chains listed next were all sequenced from one sample in a study of T cells in Graves' hyperthyroidism and ophthalmopathy. There were TCR beta CDR3 regions amplified from RNA transcripts. First-round RT-PCR of the TCR CDR3 relied on the HTBI primer set. TCRdb reanalysed the multiplex PCR reads using MiXCR and keeps one entry per CDR3 protein. The sample has approximately 600,000 distinct CDR3 sequences, less than 25% seen once; the top ten hold under 35%. The sample comprised blood. These receptors all stem from a man aged 30-40 years with Graves' ophthalmopathy.

This chain links TRBV6-2 or TRBV6-3 with TRBJ2-6; the D gene is possibly TRBD2 (6 bases). CDR3 length: 15 amino acids. V was cut by 9 bases and J by 0 bases, with 12 bases left in between. Germline loops: CDR1 MNHEY, CDR2 SVGEGT. The CDR3 region is CASGDSSSGANVLTF. Written as DNA, the CDR3 is TGTGCCAGTGGGGACTCCTCCTCTGGGGCCAACGTCCTGACTTTC.

This clonotype showed up many times. The chain uses TRBV3-1 and TRBJ2-1; D tentatively reads TRBD1 or TRBD2 (6 bases each). Trimming shortened V by 0 bases and J by 8 bases, and 11 bases separated the two germline ends. Germline assignment: CDR1 LGHDT and CDR2 YNNKEL (reference sequence). This CDR3 contains 14 residues. This CDR3 is CASSQEWRGDEQFF. The CDR3 nucleotides read TGTGCCAGCAGCCAAGAATGGAGGGGGGATGAGCAGTTCTTC.

The chain joins TRBV20-1 to TRBJ2-5; D might be TRBD2 (6 bases). Per the germline V gene, CDR1 is DFQATT and CDR2 is SNEGSKA (reference sequence). Between the trimmed V and J ends, which lost 2 bases and 5 bases, there was a span of 18 bases. This CDR3 has 15 amino acids. In nucleotides, the CDR3 is TGCAGTGCTAGAAATTACGGGGGAAAAATTGAGACCCAGTACTTC. It specifies CSARNYGGKIETQYF.

The CDR3 DNA sequence: TGTGCCAGCAGCGTAGGTGCAGACAGGGTGAACACTGAAGCTTTCTTT. Protein: CASSVGADRVNTEAFF. The chain employs TRBV9 and TRBJ1-1; 7 bases agree with TRBD1. Germline CDR1 is SGDLS and CDR2 is YYNGEE. The CDR3 totals 16 residues. J lost 0 bases, V lost 0 bases, and 5 bases had no gene match.

This clonotype was counted ten times or more. This chain connects TRBV14 to TRBJ1-1, with D possibly TRBD1 on 5 matching bases. CDR1 is SGHDN and CDR2 is FVKESK in the germline V gene. The CDR3 totals 16 residues. Trimming took 1 base from V and 0 from J, leaving 12 bases between them. CDR3 sequence: CASSQGSGWMNTEAFF. CDR3 nucleotides: TGTGCCAGCAGCCAAGGATCAGGGTGGATGAACACTGAAGCTTTCTTT.

This clonotype has more than one count but fewer than ten. The chain carries TRBV6-5 and TRBJ2-3; D remains ambiguous. Trimming removed 2 bases from V and 0 bases from J, with 6 bases in between. CDR3 length equals 14 residues. Per germline, CDR1 MNHEY and CDR2 SVGAGI. In nucleotides, the CDR3 is TGTGCCAGCAGTTACGCGGTTAGCACAGATACGCAGTATTTT. Translating gives CASSYAVSTDTQYF.

This clonotype was detected ten times or more. The chain joins TRBV7-2 to TRBJ2-5; 10 bases are a match to TRBD2. The germline V gene has CDR1 SGHTA and CDR2 FQGNSA. This CDR3 has 16 amino acids. Trimming removed 4 bases from V and 5 bases from J; junction bases left unmatched: 10. CDR3 protein: CASSSSAGAGGETQYF. The CDR3 region has the DNA TGTGCCAGCAGCTCCTCAGCGGGAGCGGGGGGGGAGACCCAGTACTTC.

V and J are TRBV4-3 and TRBJ2-1; a weak D match, TRBD2 (5 bases). Looked up from germline, CDR1 is LGHNA and CDR2 is YSLEER. The CDR3 runs 16 residues. Deletions cut 0 bases from V and 8 bases from J, with 17 bases between. The CDR3 is CASSQDTSGGEDEQFF. As DNA, the CDR3 is TGCGCCAGCAGCCAAGACACGAGCGGAGGCGAGGATGAGCAGTTCTTC.

The chain links TRBV10-2 to TRBJ2-7; no firm D call. The CDR3 consists of 14 residues. V gave up 6 bases and J gave up 0 bases, with 12 bases separating them. Germline CDR1 is WSHSY and CDR2 is SAAADI. The CDR3 loop reads CASRLTLSSYEQYF. For the CDR3, the DNA is TGCGCCAGCAGATTAACTTTAAGCTCCTACGAGCAGTACTTC.

This clonotype appeared a few times. The V and J genes are TRBV6-1 and TRBJ1-1; TRBD1 matches at 10 bases. Germline V gives CDR1 MNHNS, CDR2 SASEGT. This CDR3 contains 16 residues. The J segment lost 6 bases and the V segment lost 5 bases, leaving 12 bases of the junction unmatched. The CDR3 here is CASSTRDRGIRAEAFF. The CDR3 coding sequence is TGTGCCAGCAGTACGAGGGACAGGGGTATCAGGGCTGAAGCTTTCTTT.

The chain carries TRBV5-1 and TRBJ2-7; D may be TRBD2 (5 bases). CDR1 and CDR2 from the germline V gene are SGHRS and YFSETQ. CDR3 length: 13 residues. The ends were cut back, 4 bases at V and 9 bases at J, with 17 bases in the middle. This CDR3 reads CASSPEAGRRQYF. The CDR3, as DNA: TGCGCCAGCAGCCCGGAGGCGGGTCGCCGGCAGTACTTC.

This chain connects TRBV4-3 to TRBJ2-7; D is perhaps TRBD2 (6 bases). This CDR3 spans 16 amino acids. With 1 base removed from V and 3 bases from J, the gap between germline ends came to 16 bases. The V gene's germline CDR1 is LGHNA and CDR2 YSLEER. The CDR3 reads CASSQAAGTSIYEQYF. CDR3 sequence (DNA): TGCGCCAGCAGCCAAGCTGCCGGGACTTCAATCTACGAGCAGTACTTC.

The chain uses TRBV6-1 and TRBJ2-1; 9 bases agree with TRBD2. The V gene's germline CDR1 is MNHNS and CDR2 SASEGT. This CDR3 is built from 17 residues. V shed 2 bases, J shed 7 bases, and the junction held 12 bases outside the gene matches. The CDR3 is CASSERAIAGVTNEQFF. The CDR3 nucleotides are TGTGCCAGCAGTGAAAGAGCCATAGCGGGGGTCACAAATGAGCAGTTCTTC.

The sample holds a few counts of this clonotype. This chain links TRBV10-3 with TRBJ2-5, with 9 bases lining up with TRBD1. Germline assignment: CDR1 ENHRY and CDR2 SYGVKD. This CDR3 region has 15 residues. Unmatched junction bases numbered 10, after V lost 10 bases and J lost 1 base. The CDR3 here is CATHPRQGGQETQYF. Written as DNA, the CDR3 is TGTGCCACCCACCCTCGACAGGGGGGCCAAGAGACCCAGTACTTC.

To note about this clonotype: It may be a read error: a sequence one base away is much more abundant. The rearrangement joins TRBV12-3 or TRBV12-4 to TRBJ1-1, with 7 bases lining up with TRBD1. CDR3 length equals 15 residues. CDR3: CVSSRRQGPNTEAFF. CDR3 nucleotides: TGTGTCAGCAGTAGGCGACAGGGTCCGAACACTGAAGCTTTCTTT.

This clonotype has a single count. This chain links TRBV7-9 with TRBJ2-1; possibly TRBD1 for D (5 bases). Germline values: CDR1 SEHNR, CDR2 FQNEAQ (reference sequence). V dropped 11 bases and J dropped 9 bases, with 17 bases sitting between them. CDR3 length equals 12 residues. CDR3 sequence: CAAPGREGEQFF. The CDR3 DNA follows: TGTGCCGCCCCCGGCAGGGAAGGTGAGCAGTTCTTC.

This clonotype came up a few times. The V gene is TRBV29-1, the J gene TRBJ1-3, with D unresolved. In germline, CDR1 is SQVTM, CDR2 ANQGSEA. CDR3 size: 13 residues. Trimming removed 3 bases from V and 2 bases from J, with 8 bases in between. The DNA for the CDR3 is TGCAGCGTTGAGGGTCAAACTGGAAACACCATATATTTT. It yields the protein CSVEGQTGNTIYF.

This clonotype was recorded a few times. This sequence joins TRBV9 and TRBJ2-1, with 13 bases aligning to TRBD2. The CDR3 loop spans 15 amino acids. Germline loops: CDR1 SGDLS, CDR2 YYNGEE. V shed 3 bases, J shed 7 bases, and the junction held 4 bases outside the gene matches. This CDR3 is CASSGPGLAGNEQFF. The CDR3 DNA follows: TGTGCCAGCAGCGGTCCGGGACTAGCGGGGAATGAGCAGTTCTTC.

This clonotype was recorded many times. The rearrangement joins TRBV5-1 to TRBJ2-7; TRBD1 matches 7 bases. The CDR3 has 15 residues. V was clipped by 4 bases and J by 1 base; unmatched bases: 8. Germline values: CDR1 SGHRS, CDR2 YFSETQ. CDR3 protein: CASSPDRAGSYEQYF. CDR3 in DNA: TGCGCCAGCAGCCCCGACAGGGCAGGATCCTACGAGCAGTACTTC.

This clonotype was detected only a few times. The gene calls are TRBV20-1 and TRBJ2-5, with D possibly matching TRBD2 (7 bases). V dropped 5 bases and J dropped 4 bases, with 23 bases sitting between them. The CDR3 contains 16 residues. CDR1 DFQATT and CDR2 SNEGSKA come from the germline V gene (reference sequence). The CDR3, as DNA: TGCAGTGCTCCGATAGGGGGGGGGCGAGGTCGAGAGACCCAGTACTTC. Its protein product is CSAPIGGGRGRETQYF.

This clonotype was recorded many times. This chain joins TRBV7-8 and TRBJ1-2; perhaps TRBD1 as D (6 bases). This CDR3 comprises 14 residues. CDR1 SGHVS and CDR2 FQNEAQ come from the germline V gene. V was clipped by 5 bases and J by 4 bases, with 14 bases between them. Written as DNA, the CDR3 is TGTGCCAGCAGCCCGAGGGACACCGGCTATGGCTACACCTTC. It is translated as CASSPRDTGYGYTF.

The V and J genes are TRBV30 and TRBJ1-3, with TRBD1 as a possible D gene (5 bases). The CDR3 extends over 14 amino acids. Germline values: CDR1 GTSNPN, CDR2 SVGIG (reference sequence). V lost 2 bases and J 1 base, leaving 9 bases between the germline ends. CDR3 loop: CAWSKGLSGNTIYF. In DNA, the CDR3 is TGTGCCTGGAGTAAGGGGCTGTCTGGAAACACCATATATTTT.

In this sample, this clonotype turned up a few times. The V and J genes are TRBV28 and TRBJ2-1, with 10 bases matching TRBD1. V was clipped by 3 bases and J by 4 bases; unmatched bases: 6. The CDR3 loop spans 16 amino acids. Germline V gives CDR1 MDHEN, CDR2 SYDVKM. Here the CDR3 reads CASSFGDRGLYNEQFF. CDR3 DNA sequence: TGTGCCAGCAGTTTTGGGGACAGGGGTCTATACAATGAGCAGTTCTTC.

The V and J genes are TRBV28 and TRBJ1-6; D might be TRBD1 (6 bases). Germline lookup yields CDR1 MDHEN and CDR2 SYDVKM. Trimming removed 6 bases at V and 7 bases at J, with 13 bases between. The CDR3 consists of 14 residues. The CDR3, as DNA: TGTGCCAGCAGGTGGACAGAAGGAAATTCACCCCTCCACTTT. It specifies CASRWTEGNSPLHF.

Comments on this clonotype: This may be a read error: a much more frequent sequence differs by one nucleotide. The chain combines TRBV20-1 with TRBJ2-1; 10 bases match TRBD2. The end of the DNA is better explained by TRBJ2-7, so the J call may be wrong. The germline V gene has CDR1 DFQATT and CDR2 SNEGSKA (reference sequence). The CDR3 has 17 residues. The CDR3 loop is CSAREVAGGRAYNEQYF. The CDR3 nucleotides read TGCAGTGCCAGGGAGGTAGCGGGAGGACGAGCCTACAATGAGCAGTACTTC.

This rearrangement joins TRBV20-1 to TRBJ2-5; TRBD1 might be the D (6 bases). The CDR3 extends over 13 amino acids. V was pared by 6 bases and J by 0 bases, with 11 bases between. Germline V gene data show CDR1 as DFQATT and CDR2 as SNEGSKA (reference sequence). In DNA form, the CDR3 reads TGCAGTGCACCACAGGGTCACCAAGAGACCCAGTACTTC. It yields the protein CSAPQGHQETQYF.

The chain uses TRBV7-9 and TRBJ1-1; D remains ambiguous. From germline, CDR1 is SEHNR and CDR2 FQNEAQ (reference sequence). CDR3 length equals 13 residues. V was trimmed by 4 bases and J by 6 bases, leaving 12 bases between them. CDR3 region: CASSWSDRPEAFF. CDR3 DNA sequence: TGTGCCAGCAGCTGGAGCGACCGCCCTGAAGCTTTCTTT.

A few counts support this clonotype. This chain connects TRBV10-3 to TRBJ1-1; 9 bases are shared with TRBD1. The CDR3 consists of 14 residues. After removal of 4 bases from V and 6 bases from J, the junction contained 6 bases not matched to a gene. Germline V lookup: CDR1 ENHRY, CDR2 SYGVKD. In nucleotides, the CDR3 is TGTGCCATCAGTGGGGGGACAGGGACTGCTGAAGCTTTCTTT. Translated: CAISGGTGTAEAFF.